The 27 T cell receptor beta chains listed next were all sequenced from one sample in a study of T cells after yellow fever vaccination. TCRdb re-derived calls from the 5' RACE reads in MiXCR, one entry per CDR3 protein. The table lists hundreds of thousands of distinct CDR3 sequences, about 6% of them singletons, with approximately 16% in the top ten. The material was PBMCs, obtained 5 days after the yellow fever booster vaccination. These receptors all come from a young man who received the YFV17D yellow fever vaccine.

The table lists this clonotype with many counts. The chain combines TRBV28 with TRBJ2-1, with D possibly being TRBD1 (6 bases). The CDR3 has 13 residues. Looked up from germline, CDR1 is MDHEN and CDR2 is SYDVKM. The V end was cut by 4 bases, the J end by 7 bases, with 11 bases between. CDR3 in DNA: TGTGCCAGCAGTTCCGGACAGTTGAATGAGCAGTTCTTC. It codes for CASSSGQLNEQFF.

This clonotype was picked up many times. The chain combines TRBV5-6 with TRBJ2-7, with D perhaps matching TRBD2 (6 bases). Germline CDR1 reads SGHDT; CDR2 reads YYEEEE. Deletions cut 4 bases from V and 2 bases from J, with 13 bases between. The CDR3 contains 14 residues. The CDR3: CASSRRGIAYEQYF. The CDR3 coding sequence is TGTGCCAGCAGCCGGCGGGGAATCGCCTACGAGCAGTACTTC.

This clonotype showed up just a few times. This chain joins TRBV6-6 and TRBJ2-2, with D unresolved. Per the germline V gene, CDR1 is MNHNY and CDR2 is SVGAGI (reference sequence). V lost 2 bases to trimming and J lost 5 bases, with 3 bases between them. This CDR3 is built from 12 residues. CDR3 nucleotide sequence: TGTGCCAGCAGTTACCCAACCGGGGAGCTGTTTTTT. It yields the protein CASSYPTGELFF.

As DNA, the CDR3 is TGTGCCAGCAGTTTATCCGGGACAGGTCCCTACGAGCAGTACTTC. Residues: CASSLSGTGPYEQYF. The V gene is TRBV27, the J gene TRBJ2-7; TRBD1 agrees at 8 bases. Trimming at V came to 0 bases and at J to 2 bases, leaving 3 bases not matched to a gene. Per germline, CDR1 MNHEY and CDR2 SMNVEV (reference sequence). This CDR3 is built from 15 residues.

CDR3 loop: CASSLGGSAGYTF. The DNA of the CDR3 is TGTGCCAGCAGCTTGGGTGGGAGCGCGGGCTACACCTTC. This chain uses TRBV5-5 with TRBJ1-2; D is unclear. The V end was cut by 0 bases, the J end by 8 bases, with 11 bases between. The germline V gene encodes CDR1 SGHKS and CDR2 YYEKEE (reference sequence). The CDR3 runs 13 residues.

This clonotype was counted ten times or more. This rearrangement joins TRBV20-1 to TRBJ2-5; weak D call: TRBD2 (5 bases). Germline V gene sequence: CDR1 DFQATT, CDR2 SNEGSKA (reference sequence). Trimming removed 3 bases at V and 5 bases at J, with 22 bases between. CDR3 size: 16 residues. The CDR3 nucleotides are TGCAGTGCTAGGCCCGCGCGAGTGGCAGGCGGGGAGACCCAGTACTTC. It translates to CSARPARVAGGETQYF.

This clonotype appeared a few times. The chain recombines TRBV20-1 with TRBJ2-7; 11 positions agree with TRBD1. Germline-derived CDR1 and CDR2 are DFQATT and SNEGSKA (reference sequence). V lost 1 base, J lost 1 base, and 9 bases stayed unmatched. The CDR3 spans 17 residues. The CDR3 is CSARGLVGTGGSYEQYF. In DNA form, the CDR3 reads TGCAGTGCTAGAGGTTTGGTGGGGACAGGGGGTTCCTACGAGCAGTACTTC.

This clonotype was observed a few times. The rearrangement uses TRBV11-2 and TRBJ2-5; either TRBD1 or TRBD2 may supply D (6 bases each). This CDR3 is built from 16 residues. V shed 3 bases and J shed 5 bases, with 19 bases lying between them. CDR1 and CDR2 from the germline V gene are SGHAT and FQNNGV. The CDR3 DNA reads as TGTGCCAGCAGCTTGGCTACACGGGGGCTGTGGGAGACCCAGTACTTC. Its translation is CASSLATRGLWETQYF.

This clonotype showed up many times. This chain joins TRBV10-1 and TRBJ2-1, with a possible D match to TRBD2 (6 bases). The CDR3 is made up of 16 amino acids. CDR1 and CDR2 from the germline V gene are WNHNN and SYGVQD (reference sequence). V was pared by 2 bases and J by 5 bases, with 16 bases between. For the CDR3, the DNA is TGCGCCAGCAGTGAGGGATTACTAGCTTCGAACAATGAGCAGTTCTTC. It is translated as CASSEGLLASNNEQFF.

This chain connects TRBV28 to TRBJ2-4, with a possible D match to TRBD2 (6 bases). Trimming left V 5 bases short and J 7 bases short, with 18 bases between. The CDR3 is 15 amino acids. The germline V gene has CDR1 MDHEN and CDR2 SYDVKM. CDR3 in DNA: TGTGCCAGCAGTCCCCCGGCAGTGGGGAGGAACATTCAGTACTTC. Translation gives CASSPPAVGRNIQYF.

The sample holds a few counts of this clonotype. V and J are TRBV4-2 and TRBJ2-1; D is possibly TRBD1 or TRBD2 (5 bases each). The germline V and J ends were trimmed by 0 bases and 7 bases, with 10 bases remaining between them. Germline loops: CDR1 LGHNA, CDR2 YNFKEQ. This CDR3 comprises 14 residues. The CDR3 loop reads CASSQDGTVNEQFF. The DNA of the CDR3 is TGTGCCAGCAGCCAAGATGGGACCGTAAATGAGCAGTTCTTC.

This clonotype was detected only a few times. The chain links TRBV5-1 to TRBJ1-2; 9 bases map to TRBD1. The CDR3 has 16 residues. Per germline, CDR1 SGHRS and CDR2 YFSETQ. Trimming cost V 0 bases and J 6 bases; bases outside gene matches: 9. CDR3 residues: CASSLALDRGGDGYTF. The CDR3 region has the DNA TGCGCCAGCAGCTTGGCCCTGGACAGGGGCGGGGATGGCTACACCTTC.

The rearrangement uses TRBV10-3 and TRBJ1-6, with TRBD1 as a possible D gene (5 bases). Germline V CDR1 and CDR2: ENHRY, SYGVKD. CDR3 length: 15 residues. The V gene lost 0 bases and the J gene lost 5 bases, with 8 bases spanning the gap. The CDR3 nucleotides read TGTGCCATCAGTGAGTCTGCAGGGAATAATTCACCCCTCCACTTT. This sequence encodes CAISESAGNNSPLHF.

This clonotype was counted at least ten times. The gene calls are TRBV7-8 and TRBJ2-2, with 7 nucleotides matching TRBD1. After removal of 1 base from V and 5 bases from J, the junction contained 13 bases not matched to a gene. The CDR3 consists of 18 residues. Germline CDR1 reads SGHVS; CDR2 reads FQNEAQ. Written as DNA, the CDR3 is TGTGCCAGCAGCTTAGGTGTGAGGCGACAGGGTAGGACCGGGGAGCTGTTTTTT. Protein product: CASSLGVRRQGRTGELFF.

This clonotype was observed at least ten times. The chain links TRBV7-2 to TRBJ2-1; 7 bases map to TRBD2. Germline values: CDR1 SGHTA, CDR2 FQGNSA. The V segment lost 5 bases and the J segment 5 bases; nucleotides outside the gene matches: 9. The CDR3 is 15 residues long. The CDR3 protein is CASSALASFHNEQFF. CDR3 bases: TGTGCCAGCAGCGCACTAGCGAGTTTCCACAATGAGCAGTTCTTC.

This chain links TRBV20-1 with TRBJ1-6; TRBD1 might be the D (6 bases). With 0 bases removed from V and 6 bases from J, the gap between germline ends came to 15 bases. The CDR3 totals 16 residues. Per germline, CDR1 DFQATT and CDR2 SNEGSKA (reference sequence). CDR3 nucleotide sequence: TGCAGTGCTAGAGAGCGGGGCAGGGGTTTTAATTCACCCCTCCACTTT. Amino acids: CSARERGRGFNSPLHF.

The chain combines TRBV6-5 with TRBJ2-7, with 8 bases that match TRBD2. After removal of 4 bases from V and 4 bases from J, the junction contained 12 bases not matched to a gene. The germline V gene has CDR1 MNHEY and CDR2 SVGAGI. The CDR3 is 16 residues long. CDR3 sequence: CASSSRSGAGAYEQYF. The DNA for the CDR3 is TGTGCCAGCAGTTCCCGATCAGGAGCGGGAGCTTACGAGCAGTACTTC.

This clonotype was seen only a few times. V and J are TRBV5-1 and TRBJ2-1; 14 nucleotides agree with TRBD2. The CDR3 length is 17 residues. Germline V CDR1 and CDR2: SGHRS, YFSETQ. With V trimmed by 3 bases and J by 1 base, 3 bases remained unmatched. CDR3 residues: CASSSGLAGVSYNEQFF. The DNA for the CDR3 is TGCGCCAGCAGCTCGGGACTAGCGGGAGTGTCCTACAATGAGCAGTTCTTC.

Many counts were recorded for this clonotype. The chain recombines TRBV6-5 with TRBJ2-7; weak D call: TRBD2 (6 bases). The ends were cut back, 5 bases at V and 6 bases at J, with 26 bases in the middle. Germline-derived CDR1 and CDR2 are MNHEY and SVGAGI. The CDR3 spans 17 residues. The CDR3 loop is CASSHYSGPNRRSEQYF. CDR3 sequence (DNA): TGTGCCAGCAGTCACTATAGCGGCCCCAACCGCCGGAGCGAGCAGTACTTC.

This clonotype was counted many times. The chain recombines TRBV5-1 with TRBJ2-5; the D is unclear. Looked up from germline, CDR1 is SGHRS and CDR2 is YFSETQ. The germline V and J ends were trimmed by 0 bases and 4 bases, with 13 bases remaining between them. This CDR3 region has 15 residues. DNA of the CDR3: TGCGCCAGCAGCTTGGCTCACAGAGAAGGAGAGACCCAGTACTTC. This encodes CASSLAHREGETQYF.

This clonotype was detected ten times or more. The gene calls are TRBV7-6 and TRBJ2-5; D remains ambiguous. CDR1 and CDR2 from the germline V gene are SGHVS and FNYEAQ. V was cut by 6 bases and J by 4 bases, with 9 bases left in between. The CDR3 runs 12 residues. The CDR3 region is CASSGLGETQYF. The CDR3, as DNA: TGTGCCAGCAGTGGCCTTGGAGAGACCCAGTACTTC.

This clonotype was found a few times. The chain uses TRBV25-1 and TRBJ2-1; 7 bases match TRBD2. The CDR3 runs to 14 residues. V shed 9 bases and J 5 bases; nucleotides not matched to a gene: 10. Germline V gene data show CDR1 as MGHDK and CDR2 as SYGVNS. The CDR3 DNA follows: TGTGCCAGTCGCAATCCCGGGACTAACAATGAGCAGTTCTTC. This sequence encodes CASRNPGTNNEQFF.

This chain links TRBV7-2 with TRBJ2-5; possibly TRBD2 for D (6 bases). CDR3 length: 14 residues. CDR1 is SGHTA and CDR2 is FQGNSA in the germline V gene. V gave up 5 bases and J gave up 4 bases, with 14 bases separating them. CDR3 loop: CASSPARGTETQYF. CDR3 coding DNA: TGTGCCAGCAGCCCGGCCCGGGGGACAGAGACCCAGTACTTC.

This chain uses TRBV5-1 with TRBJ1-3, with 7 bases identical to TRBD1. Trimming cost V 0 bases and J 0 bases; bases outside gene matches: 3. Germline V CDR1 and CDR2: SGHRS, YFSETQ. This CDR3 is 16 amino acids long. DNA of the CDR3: TGCGCCAGCAGCTTGGAAGGGGGCGACTCTGGAAACACCATATATTTT. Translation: CASSLEGGDSGNTIYF.

CDR3 bases: TGCGCCAGCAGCTTACAGAAGATCACCGGGGAGCTGTTTTTT. Encoded protein: CASSLQKITGELFF. The rearrangement uses TRBV5-1 and TRBJ2-2; D is undetermined. Per the germline V gene, CDR1 is SGHRS and CDR2 is YFSETQ. This CDR3 is 14 amino acids long. The germline V and J ends were trimmed by 2 bases and 4 bases, with 9 bases remaining between them.

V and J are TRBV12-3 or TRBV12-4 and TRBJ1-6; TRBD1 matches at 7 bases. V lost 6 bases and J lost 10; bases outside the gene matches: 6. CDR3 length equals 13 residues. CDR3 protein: CASRARGESPLHF. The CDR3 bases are TGTGCCAGCAGGGCCAGGGGGGAGTCACCCCTCCACTTT.

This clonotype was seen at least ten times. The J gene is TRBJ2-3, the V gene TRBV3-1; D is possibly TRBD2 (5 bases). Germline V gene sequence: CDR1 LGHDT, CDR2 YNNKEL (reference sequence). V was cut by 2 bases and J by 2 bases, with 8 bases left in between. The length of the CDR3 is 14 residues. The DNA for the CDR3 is TGTGCCAGCAGCCAAACGACTATCACAGATACGCAGTATTTT. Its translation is CASSQTTITDTQYF.